A selection of T cell receptor beta chains follows, all from one sample in a study of blood T cell repertoires in COVID-19. The protocol was immunoSEQ multiplex PCR, while the TCRdb copy is restricted to in-frame clones and leaves out a portion. The data show under 150,000 clones, with about nine tenths seen just once and roughly 30% held by the top ten. The sample was peripheral blood. The receptors here all came from a human donor in a cohort sampled during active COVID-19. Both conserved end residues are part of each CDR3. The D gene is left open where the match is weak. The size field is filled for only some rows; it gives once, few, many or a size class.

d_call j_call clone_size v_call cdr3_nt cdr3_aa
. TRBJ2-7 few TRBV6-5 TGTGCCAGCAGTTACGAGCAGGGCCCCTACGAGCAGTACTTC CASSYEQGPYEQYF
TRBD1 TRBJ2-3 . TRBV6-1 TGTGCCAGCAGTGAAGGCGTTCAGGGGGCTCAGAGTACGCAGTATTTT CASSEGVQGAQSTQYF
. TRBJ2-7 . TRBV6-5 TGTGCCAGCAGCCTGGGACACTCCTACGAGCAGTACTTC CASSLGHSYEQYF
TRBD1 TRBJ1-1 . TRBV4-1 TGCGCCAGCAGCCAAGCAGAGTGGACAGGGGGTGTTTTCTTT CASSQAEWTGGVFF
TRBD1 TRBJ1-1 . TRBV6-1 TGTGCCAGCAGTGAAGCGGCGACAGGGGTGACTGAAGCTTTCTTT CASSEAATGVTEAFF
TRBD2 TRBJ2-5 . TRBV2 TGTGCCAGCAGTGCCGTAGCGGGGGGTCGAGAGACCCAGTACTTC CASSAVAGGRETQYF
TRBD1 TRBJ1-4 . TRBV9 TGTGCCAGCAGCGCTACACAGGGGACTAATGAAAAACTGTTTTTT CASSATQGTNEKLFF
. TRBJ2-3 . TRBV4-1 TGCGCCAGCCGGGAGAATGAAAACACAGATACGCAGTATTTT CASRENENTDTQYF
TRBD1 TRBJ1-2 . TRBV13 TGTGCCAGCAGCTTAGGGGAGGGGACAGCCAATTATGGCTACACCTTC CASSLGEGTANYGYTF
TRBD2 TRBJ2-1 . TRBV9 TGTGCCAGCAGCGTAGAAGGAGCGGGGGGCGGGGATGAGCAGTTCTTC CASSVEGAGGGDEQFF
TRBD1 TRBJ1-5 . TRBV30 TGTGCCTGGGGTAAGGGACAGGTCAGCAATCAGCCCCAGCATTTT CAWGKGQVSNQPQHF
. TRBJ2-2 . TRBV15 TGTGCCACCAGCAGAGTGACATCTGGGACCGGGGAGCTGTTTTTT CATSRVTSGTGELFF
. TRBJ1-1 . TRBV27 TGTGCCAGCAGTTACCTAGCGGGGGTGAACGCTGAAGCTTTCTTT CASSYLAGVNAEAFF
. TRBJ1-2 . TRBV12-3/TRBV12-4 TGTGCCAGCAGAGCGCACCCAGCAGGCTACACCTTC CASRAHPAGYTF
. TRBJ2-2 few TRBV7-2 TGTGCCAGCAGCTTAGTGGCGGGCGGGGAGCTGTTTTTT CASSLVAGGELFF
. TRBJ1-2 . TRBV12-3/TRBV12-4 TGTGCCAGCAGTCTGGACTCCTGGGGCTACACCTTC CASSLDSWGYTF
TRBD2 TRBJ2-5 . TRBV7-9 TGTGCCAGCAGCCTACTAGCGGGGGAAGAGACCCAGTACTTC CASSLLAGEETQYF
. TRBJ1-1 . TRBV6-5 TGTGCCAGCAGCCCGAGACAGAACACTGAAGCTTTCTTT CASSPRQNTEAFF
TRBD2 TRBJ2-7 . TRBV6-5 TGTGCCAGCATTTATAGCGGGGGACCCTACGAGCAGTACTTC CASIYSGGPYEQYF
TRBD1 TRBJ2-5 . TRBV2 TGTGCCAGCACCAAGGACAGGGGTCCCCAAGAGACCCAGTACTTC CASTKDRGPQETQYF
. TRBJ2-2 . TRBV6-2/TRBV6-3 TGTGCCAGCAGTTTCAGGGCGACCACCGGGGAGCTGTTTTTT CASSFRATTGELFF
. TRBJ1-2 . TRBV24-1 TGTGCCACCAGCCTGACAGGATACTATGGCTACACCTTC CATSLTGYYGYTF
. TRBJ1-1 . TRBV4-3 TGCGCCAGCAGCCAAGTGTGGCAGAACACTGAAGCTTTCTTT CASSQVWQNTEAFF
TRBD1 TRBJ2-7 . TRBV4-3 TGCGCCAGCAGCCAAGATCGACAGGGCAACGAGCAGTACTTC CASSQDRQGNEQYF
. TRBJ1-1 . TRBV7-2 TGTGCCAGCAGCTCCCCAGGCAGGGTAGAAAGTGAAGCTTTCTTT CASSSPGRVESEAFF
. TRBJ2-7 . TRBV25-1 TGTGCCAGCGGACTCGGGACACACGAGCAGTACTTC CASGLGTHEQYF
TRBD2 TRBJ2-3 . TRBV7-3 TGTGCCAGCAGCCCTAATAGCGGGGGGACAGATACGCAGTATTTT CASSPNSGGTDTQYF
. TRBJ2-3 . TRBV7-3 TGTGCCAGCAGCTCTCGGGGACTCACAGATACGCAGTATTTT CASSSRGLTDTQYF
. TRBJ1-6 once TRBV4-3 TGCGCCAGCAGCCAAGATCGGTTGACTACGAGGAATAATTCACCCCTCCACTTT CASSQDRLTTRNNSPLHF
. TRBJ1-5 . TRBV15 TGTGCCACCAGCAGAGTAAGCGGCAATCAGCCCCAGCATTTT CATSRVSGNQPQHF
. TRBJ2-2 . TRBV18 TGTGCCAGCTCACCCACCGGGGTGGAGAACACCGGGGAGCTGTTTTTT CASSPTGVENTGELFF
. TRBJ1-1 . TRBV7-6 TGTGCCAGCAGCTTATTGGACAGAGAAGCTTTCTTT CASSLLDREAFF
TRBD1 TRBJ1-2 . TRBV6-5 TGTGCCAGCACCCGGACAGGGACCAACTATGGCTACACCTTC CASTRTGTNYGYTF
. TRBJ1-5 . TRBV12-3/TRBV12-4 TGTGCCACCTCCCGCGTTAATCAGCCCCAGCATTTT CATSRVNQPQHF
TRBD2 TRBJ2-1 . TRBV7-3 TGTGCCAGCAGCCCCCGGGGCGGGGGGAGCTCCTACAATGAGCAGTTCTTC CASSPRGGGSSYNEQFF
. TRBJ2-3 . TRBV18 TGTGCCAGCTCATCAACGGGGGCAGATACGCAGTATTTT CASSSTGADTQYF
. TRBJ2-2 . TRBV24-1 TGTGCCACCAGTGATTTCGGGGAGAGGAACACCGGGGAGCTGTTTTTT CATSDFGERNTGELFF
TRBD1 TRBJ1-2 . TRBV5-4 TGTGCCAGCAGCACCGGACAGGGGGCGGGAGGCTACACCTTC CASSTGQGAGGYTF
. TRBJ1-2 . TRBV19 TGTGCCAGTAGTATAGGAGGAGGGTATGGCTACACCTTC CASSIGGGYGYTF
. TRBJ2-3 . TRBV5-1 TGCGCCAGCAGCACCGCCCCCACCACCGCGTCCCCAGATACGCAGTATTTT CASSTAPTTASPDTQYF
. TRBJ1-6 . TRBV27 TGTGCCAGCAGTTTACGTGACAAGGAACCCCTCCACTTT CASSLRDKEPLHF
. TRBJ1-1 . TRBV7-9 TGTGCCAGCAGCTTATCTGCAGGGGTCACTGAAGCTTTCTTT CASSLSAGVTEAFF
. TRBJ1-2 . TRBV4-1 TGCGCCAGCAGCCAGAAGGACAGCCTCTATGGCTACACCTTC CASSQKDSLYGYTF
TRBD2 TRBJ2-1 . TRBV13 TGTGCCAGCAGTTATTCGTCCTGGCGGGGGGGCCGAGGTGAGCAGTTCTTC CASSYSSWRGGRGEQFF
. TRBJ1-4 . TRBV6-1 TGTGCCAGCAGTGAAATATCGGGTTATGAAAAACTGTTTTTT CASSEISGYEKLFF
. TRBJ2-7 . TRBV2 TGTGCCAGCAGACCAATAGCGGTTACCTACGAGCAGTACTTC CASRPIAVTYEQYF
. TRBJ1-1 . TRBV7-9 TGTGCCAGCAGCCCCAGGGTGGGGAACACTGAAGCTTTCTTT CASSPRVGNTEAFF
. TRBJ1-1 . TRBV7-2 TGTGCCAGCAGCTTAGAGGGCCGGGAGAGCACTGAAGCTTTCTTT CASSLEGRESTEAFF
TRBD2 TRBJ2-5 . TRBV19 TGTGCCAGTAGTCTCTACCGCGGGAGTCAAGAGACCCAGTACTTC CASSLYRGSQETQYF
TRBD1 TRBJ1-1 . TRBV5-5 TGTGCCAGCAGCTTACGGCAGGGGGCGAACACTGAAGCTTTCTTT CASSLRQGANTEAFF
. TRBJ2-5 . TRBV7-8 TGTGCCAGCAGCTTTGGACCGAGGCGGGGAGAGGAGACCCAGTACTTC CASSFGPRRGEETQYF
TRBD1 TRBJ2-7 . TRBV13 TGTGCCAGCAGCTTCAGTCTCAGGCAGGGGGTTGCCTACGAGCAGTACTTC CASSFSLRQGVAYEQYF
TRBD1 TRBJ1-5 . TRBV6-2/TRBV6-3 TGTGCCAGCAGTTCCGGGACAGGGAGGGTGAGCAATCAGCCCCAGCATTTT CASSSGTGRVSNQPQHF
. TRBJ1-1 . TRBV9 TGTGCCAGCAGCGTAACGGGACAAATTAACACTGAAGCTTTCTTT CASSVTGQINTEAFF
TRBD2 TRBJ2-1 . TRBV10-1 TGCGCCAGCATTCCGACTAGCGGGGTATACAATGAGCAGTTCTTC CASIPTSGVYNEQFF